The entry below describes one T cell receptor beta chain. Its target is unknown. This sample was taken from a study of STAT5B mutations in CD4+ large granular lymphocyte leukemia. Whole-study findings and limits: Without HLA matching, higher CD4+ than CD8+ T-LGLL clonality could reflect small sample size. TRBV06-family usage was enriched in top patient clones (8/27) versus controls (2/35). Of heterogeneous patient samples, only five to seven CD4-sorted ones were compared for clonality.

The assay was run at survey level. Clones were sequenced by immunoSEQ multiplex PCR, and TCRdb holds only the in-frame ones, with some missing. The sample has thousands of clones, just under 90% seen once. CDR1 ENHRY and CDR2 SYGVKD come from the germline V gene. V trimming: 3 bases; J trimming: 2 bases; junction bases outside the gene matches: 14. This CDR3 spans 18 amino acids. The source of this sequence is a woman aged 70 to 79 with CD4+ T-cell large granular lymphocyte leukemia. Sequenced sample: PBMCs. The chain combines TRBV10-3 with TRBJ2-7; 9 positions agree with TRBD2. The DNA for the CDR3 is TGTGCCATCAGTGACCCCTCCAAGGGTAGCGGGGGACCCTACGAGCAGTACTTC. Protein product: CAISDPSKGSGGPYEQYF.